The 27 T cell receptor beta chains below all came from one sample that was sequenced in a study of cytomegalovirus exposure and HLA in healthy donors. PCR employed 60 Vbeta and 13 Jbeta primers. Profiling relied on immunoSEQ multiplex PCR, and the TCRdb table lists in-frame clones only, not all of them. This sample has 90,000 to 100,000 clones, with around 74% found just once. What was sequenced was PBMCs. These receptors were taken from a middle-aged man in good health and CMV-seropositive.

The chain employs TRBV2 and TRBJ1-3; 8 positions match TRBD1. The CDR3 consists of 11 residues. The germline V gene encodes CDR1 SNHLY and CDR2 FYNNEI. The trim removed 6 bases at V and 8 bases at J, leaving 0 bases unmatched. The CDR3 region has the DNA TGTGCCAGCAGACAGGGGGACACCATATATTTT. Protein sequence: CASRQGDTIYF. The variable domain in full, completed from reference TRBV2 and TRBJ1-3, reads EPEVTQTPSHQVTQMGQEVILRCVPISNHLYFYWYRQILGQKVEFLVSFYNNEISEKSEIFDDQFSVERPDGSNFTLKIRSTKLEDSAMYFCASRQGDTIYFGEGSWLTVV.

The chain has TRBV4-2 and TRBJ1-1; D gene unclear. The CDR3 is 14 amino acids. The V gene lost 1 base and the J gene lost 4 bases, with 10 bases spanning the gap. Germline CDR1 is LGHNA and CDR2 is YNFKEQ. CDR3 coding DNA: TGTGCCAGCAGCCAAGCCTATGGAGGCACTGAAGCTTTCTTT. Translation: CASSQAYGGTEAFF.

This clone occurred a few times. The chain links TRBV10-2 to TRBJ1-1; a possible D gene is TRBD1 (5 bases). Trimming stripped 6 bases from V and 9 bases from J, with 14 bases between. The V gene's germline CDR1 is WSHSY and CDR2 SAAADI. The CDR3 consists of 12 residues. CDR3 loop: CASSQGDSKAFF. Written as DNA, the CDR3 is TGCGCCAGCAGCCAAGGGGACTCAAAAGCTTTCTTT.

This clone occurred once. V usage is TRBV7-9 and J usage is TRBJ2-7, with D possibly matching TRBD2 (6 bases). V lost 3 bases, J lost 2 bases, and 14 bases lay in between. CDR1 is SEHNR and CDR2 is FQNEAQ in the germline V gene (reference sequence). The CDR3 loop spans 15 amino acids. The CDR3 sequence is CASSLPRGSAYEQYF. DNA of the CDR3: TGTGCCAGCAGCTTGCCCCGGGGGTCCGCCTACGAGCAGTACTTC.

The CDR3 sequence: CASSSRTQPYEQYF. CDR3 bases: TGTGCCAGCAGTTCTAGGACACAACCCTACGAGCAGTACTTC. V usage is TRBV6-5 and J usage is TRBJ2-5, with TRBD1 as a possible D gene (5 bases). The end of the DNA aligns better with TRBJ2-7, so the J call may be wrong. Germline CDR1 reads MNHEY; CDR2 reads SVGAGI. This CDR3 comprises 14 residues.

The chain's CDR3 is CSVGIRQDYGYTF. The DNA for the CDR3 is TGCAGCGTTGGAATCAGACAGGACTATGGCTACACCTTC. The chain links TRBV29-1 to TRBJ1-2; D is possibly TRBD1 (6 bases). V was clipped by 4 bases and J by 3 bases, with 12 bases between them. The CDR3 runs to 13 residues. CDR1 and CDR2 from the germline V gene are SQVTM and ANQGSEA.

The gene calls are TRBV9 and TRBJ1-3; no clear D gene. Germline V lookup: CDR1 SGDLS, CDR2 YYNGEE. V was cut by 7 bases and J by 0 bases, with 5 bases left in between. The CDR3 has 12 residues. The CDR3 reads CASRGSGNTIYF. CDR3 in DNA: TGTGCCAGCCGGGGCTCTGGAAACACCATATATTTT.

The chain joins TRBV19 to TRBJ2-1, with a possible D match to TRBD2 (7 bases). Trimming took off 5 bases at V and 12 bases at J, with 20 bases between the two ends. This CDR3 has 14 residues. Per germline, CDR1 LNHDA and CDR2 SQIVND (reference sequence). The CDR3 DNA follows: TGTGCCAGTAGTCCCTTTAGGGAGGGAGGGGGGCAGTTCTTC. Its protein product is CASSPFREGGGQFF.

The CDR3 DNA sequence: TGTGCCAGCAGCCCGCTAAATAGCGGAACTAGCACAGATACGCAGTATTTT. It codes for CASSPLNSGTSTDTQYF. The genes are TRBV7-8 and TRBJ2-3; possible D gene TRBD2, 6 bases. Per the germline V gene, CDR1 is SGHVS and CDR2 is FQNEAQ. The CDR3 totals 17 residues. Trimming cost V 5 bases and J 0 bases, with 18 bases left between them.

The V gene is TRBV6-1, the J gene TRBJ1-5, with a tentative D call TRBD1 (6 bases). This CDR3 contains 15 residues. The germline V gene has CDR1 MNHNS and CDR2 SASEGT. V gave up 6 bases and J gave up 8 bases, with 20 bases separating them. CDR3 loop: CASRSTGLGGEPQHF. The CDR3 DNA reads TGTGCCAGCAGGTCCACAGGGCTGGGGGGGGAGCCCCAGCATTTT.

The V gene is TRBV5-6, the J gene TRBJ2-3; 9 bases map to TRBD1. The CDR3 extends over 16 amino acids. Germline CDR1 reads SGHDT; CDR2 reads YYEEEE. Trimming took 3 bases from V and 2 from J; bases not matched to a gene: 7. DNA for the CDR3: TGTGCCAGCAGCTGGGGGACAGGGCCCCCCACAGATACGCAGTATTTT. This translates into CASSWGTGPPTDTQYF.

The genes are TRBV19 and TRBJ1-5; no firm D call. V was trimmed by 3 bases and J by 0 bases, leaving 9 bases between them. The CDR3 is 15 amino acids. CDR1 is LNHDA, CDR2 SQIVND, per germline (reference sequence). For the CDR3, the DNA is TGTGCCAGTAGTATTTCGGTGTTTAGCAATCAGCCCCAGCATTTT. As protein: CASSISVFSNQPQHF.

This clone was recorded a few times. This chain links TRBV6-5 with TRBJ1-4; TRBD1 matches at 7 bases. The V gene's germline CDR1 is MNHEY and CDR2 SVGAGI. Trimming took 5 bases from V and 5 from J; bases not matched to a gene: 8. The CDR3 spans 15 residues. The CDR3 reads CASSMRTGPNEKLFF. CDR3 in DNA: TGTGCCAGCAGTATGAGGACAGGTCCCAATGAAAAACTGTTTTTT.

The rearrangement uses TRBV21-1 and TRBJ1-5. TRBV21-1 is reported as a pseudogene. This CDR3 contains 14 residues. DNA of the CDR3: TGTGCCAGCAGCGTCCGCCGGGGGTCTCAACCCCAGCATTTT. Protein sequence: CASSVRRGSQPQHF.

The rearrangement uses TRBV21-1 and TRBJ2-2; the D segment call TRBD1 is taken from the table without a DNA check. TRBV21-1 counts as a pseudogene. The CDR3 sequence is 12 residues long. Here the CDR3 reads CASGFRGAELFF. The CDR3 DNA follows: TGTGCCAGCGGGTTCAGGGGTGCGGAGCTGTTTTTT.

This sequence joins TRBV7-8 and TRBJ2-2, with D possibly being TRBD1 (5 bases). CDR1 and CDR2 (germline): SGHVS, FQNEAQ. The V end was cut by 4 bases, the J end by 2 bases, with 11 bases between. The CDR3 loop spans 15 amino acids. CDR3 bases: TGTGCCAGCAGCTCCAGGACACGAAACACCGGGGAGCTGTTTTTT. Protein: CASSSRTRNTGELFF.

The chain recombines TRBV15 with TRBJ2-2; 11 nucleotides agree with TRBD2. The V gene's germline CDR1 is LNHNV and CDR2 YYDKDF (reference sequence). V lost 4 bases, J lost 1 base, and 2 bases stayed unmatched. This CDR3 contains 16 residues. The CDR3 sequence is CATSKGLAGNTGELFF. CDR3 DNA: TGTGCCACCAGCAAAGGACTAGCGGGGAACACCGGGGAGCTGTTTTTT.

The rearrangement uses TRBV6-1 and TRBJ1-4, with TRBD1 matching 9 bases. The trim removed 7 bases at V and 8 bases at J, leaving 8 bases unmatched. CDR3 length equals 14 residues. Germline V CDR1 and CDR2: MNHNS, SASEGT. CDR3 loop: CASTLQGAVEKLFF. In DNA, the CDR3 is TGTGCCAGCACCCTACAGGGGGCAGTAGAAAAACTGTTTTTT.

The chain uses TRBV5-1 and TRBJ2-1, with D perhaps matching TRBD2 (6 bases). Per germline, CDR1 SGHRS and CDR2 YFSETQ. Trimming removed 0 bases at V and 5 bases at J, with 15 bases between. The CDR3 has 16 amino acids. This chain's CDR3 is CASSLVVAGINNEQFF. DNA for the CDR3: TGCGCCAGCAGCTTGGTAGTGGCGGGGATAAACAATGAGCAGTTCTTC.

V is TRBV5-1 and J is TRBJ2-7; 12 positions agree with TRBD1. The CDR3 length is 16 residues. Germline V lookup: CDR1 SGHRS, CDR2 YFSETQ. V was pared by 1 base and J by 4 bases, with 6 bases of the junction left unmatched. The CDR3 spells CASSLTPGQGAYEQYF. The CDR3 DNA follows: TGCGCCAGCAGCTTGACTCCGGGACAGGGGGCTTACGAGCAGTACTTC. The whole variable domain, filled in from reference TRBV5-1 and TRBJ2-7, reads KAGVTQTPRYLIKTRGQQVTLSCSPISGHRSVSWYQQTPGQGLQFLFEYFSETQRNKGNFPGRFSGRQFSNSRSEMNVSTLELGDSALYLCASSLTPGQGAYEQYFGPGTRLTVT.

J is TRBJ1-2 and V is TRBV7-2, with 8 bases identical to TRBD1. Germline V gene lookup returns CDR1 SGHTA and CDR2 FQGNSA. The CDR3 is made up of 12 amino acids. The V and J ends lost 5 bases and 8 bases, in that order; junction bases with no gene match: 4. The chain's CDR3 is CASSAGQVGYTF. The CDR3 region has the DNA TGTGCCAGCAGCGCGGGACAGGTCGGCTACACCTTC. Filled out from reference TRBV7-2 and TRBJ1-2, the complete variable domain reads GAGVSQSPSNKVTEKGKDVELRCDPISGHTALYWYRQSLGQGLEFLIYFQGNSAPDKSGLPSDRFSAERTGGSVSTLTIQRTQQEDSAVYLCASSAGQVGYTFGSGTRLTVV.

This clone was seen only once. The chain has TRBV6-5 and TRBJ2-1; 12 nucleotides align to TRBD2. This CDR3 is 15 amino acids long. Germline V lookup: CDR1 MNHEY, CDR2 SVGAGI. J gave up 4 bases and V 7 bases, and 5 bases lay outside the gene matches. The CDR3 loop is CASTITSGGYNEQFF. CDR3 nucleotide sequence: TGTGCCAGCACTATAACTAGCGGGGGGTACAATGAGCAGTTCTTC.

The chain combines TRBV10-2 with TRBJ2-1, with TRBD2 matching over 10 bases. The CDR3 has 15 residues. Germline V gives CDR1 WSHSY, CDR2 SAAADI. Losses at the gene ends were 2 bases for V and 7 bases for J; bases not matched to a gene: 5. This CDR3 is CASSEKGLANNEQFF. The CDR3 bases are TGCGCCAGCAGTGAGAAGGGACTAGCGAATAATGAGCAGTTCTTC.

The chain combines TRBV18 with TRBJ1-3; tentative D call: TRBD1 (5 bases). From germline, CDR1 is KGHSH and CDR2 LQKENI. The CDR3 is 18 amino acids. Trimming pared 3 bases from V and 1 base from J, leaving 19 bases between. CDR3 sequence: CASSPYLSDGQSGNTIYF. The CDR3 nucleotides read TGTGCCAGCTCACCTTACCTATCGGACGGACAATCTGGAAACACCATATATTTT.

The rearrangement uses TRBV9 and TRBJ1-2, with TRBD1 matching 10 bases. V was clipped by 2 bases and J by 7 bases; unmatched bases: 23. CDR3 size: 20 residues. The germline gives CDR1 SGDLS, CDR2 YYNGEE. CDR3 region: CASSVQRPGQGSVYSGGYTF. DNA of the CDR3: TGTGCCAGCAGCGTCCAACGACCGGGACAGGGGTCCGTTTACAGCGGTGGCTACACCTTC. Complete variable domain (other parts from reference TRBV9 and TRBJ1-2): DSGVTQTPKHLITATGQRVTLRCSPRSGDLSVYWYQQSLDQGLQFLIQYYNGEERAKGNILERFSAQQFPDLHSELNLSSLELGDSALYFCASSVQRPGQGSVYSGGYTFGSGTRLTVV.

The chain recombines TRBV7-9 with TRBJ2-1, with TRBD1 matching over 10 bases. The CDR3 contains 14 residues. Germline V gives CDR1 SEHNR, CDR2 FQNEAQ (reference sequence). The trim removed 4 bases at V and 9 bases at J, leaving 6 bases unmatched. The CDR3 sequence: CASSYVTGGGEQFF. CDR3 nucleotides: TGTGCCAGCAGCTACGTGACAGGGGGCGGTGAGCAGTTCTTC. The variable domain in full, with the rest retrieved from reference TRBV7-9 and TRBJ2-1, is DTGVSQNPRHKITKRGQNVTFRCDPISEHNRLYWYRQTLGQGPEFLTYFQNEAQLEKSRLLSDRFSAERPKGSFSTLEIQRTEQGDSAMYLCASSYVTGGGEQFFGPGTRLTVL.

This clone was observed a handful of times. This sequence joins TRBV7-3 and TRBJ1-1, with TRBD1 as a possible D gene (5 bases). The CDR3 is 13 residues long. Trimming stripped 5 bases from V and 8 bases from J, with 15 bases between. Per the germline V gene, CDR1 is SGHTA and CDR2 is FQGTGA. In nucleotides, the CDR3 is TGTGCCAGCAGCCCAGGAGGGGAGGCCGAAGCTTTCTTT. Its protein is CASSPGGEAEAFF.